The source of this TCR beta chain is a study of T cell clones after liver transplantation (dated by TCRdb to between 2017 and 2020). General notes on the study: Samples were obtained from ITN030ST, a randomized trial in which withdrawal of immunosuppression was attempted within 2 years of liver transplantation. Tolerance was defined as complete withdrawal of immunosuppression for at least one year without a rise in liver enzymes beyond twice the upper limit of normal. Donor-reactive T cell clones were identified using TCRbeta sequencing after a pre-transplant mixed lymphocyte reaction and were then followed in post-transplant blood. No induction therapy was given to the subjects, and standard immunosuppression was administered until randomization at 12-24 months post-transplant. Blood samples were taken pre-transplant, pre-randomization before withdrawal, and post-randomization after full withdrawal or failed withdrawal. Third party-reactive TCRbeta sequences were also identified from pre-transplant MLRs to serve as an antigen-independent comparator for donor-reactive sequences. Of the 8 liver transplant recipients making up the studied cohort, 3 were classified as tolerant and 5 as non-tolerant. Three of the eight recipients were HCV-positive; the others were transplanted for non-autoimmune, non-viral indications.

Here is what the overall study found, with its caveats: Donor-reactive sequences declined more than third party-reactive ones, suggesting partial antigen-specific deletion unrelated to withdrawal success. When repertoire turnover was accounted for, significantly reduced detection of donor-reactive sequences was found in 7 of 8 subjects for CD4 and in 8 of 8 subjects for CD8. In 5 of 8 subjects, circulating donor-reactive CD4 TCRbeta sequences decreased significantly after transplant, regardless of tolerance or HCV status. Without allograft tissue specimens, donor-reactive T cells may have migrated into the graft rather than being deleted. In two subjects, low numbers of available donor cells limited the measurable donor-reactive repertoire. Because of small, heterogeneous patient numbers and non-standardized post-transplant time points, the conclusions were only preliminary.

Unstimulated PBMCs, after thawing, were stained for CD3, CD4 and CD8 and then FACS-sorted into CD3+CD4+ and CD3+CD8+ populations. All 8 studied subjects were randomized to withdrawal of immunosuppression. The Qiagen DNeasy Blood and Tissue Kit was used for genomic DNA isolation. Using immunoSEQ, frozen genomic DNA was subjected to high-throughput TCRbeta CDR3 sequencing, a process that included PCR amplification, mapping, bias correction and internal controls. Per the authors' processing: Only productive rearrangements were retained, and each unique TCRbeta sequence was defined by its CDR3 nucleotide sequence together with its V and J gene. For classification of a sequence as donor-reactive, at least 5-fold expansion in CFSE-low cells relative to unstimulated pre-transplant cells and a frequency of at least 0.01% were required. Per-subject minimum frequency thresholds, based on the lowest-template unstimulated sample, ensured at least 90% detection power. Repertoire turnover was measured by Jensen-Shannon divergence between the top 1000 TCRbeta sequences post- and pre-transplant. Two-sided Fisher's exact tests were used to test for changes in how often donor-reactive sequences were detected. TCRdb mirrors the immuneACCESS table, restricted to in-frame sequences. Some clones are absent from its copies; in checked studies, under half trace to an unresolved V gene, and the reason for the others is unknown. V and J calls and clone size are given by that table; D and trimming were obtained from the DNA. This sample comprises roughly 80,000 clones, roughly 82% of them detected only once. The top ten clones comprise around 0.5% of the sample.

CDR1 and CDR2, looked up from the germline V gene (reference sequence), are GTSNPN and SVGIG. The CDR3 runs 12 amino acids, cysteine and phenylalanine included. The entry retains the CDR3 DNA only, 36 bases that are in frame from base 1. V and J are trimmed by 8 bases and 1 base, and the gene matches miss 4 bases of the junction. This clone was detected once. Its antigen is not yet known. The record has no base qualities; no much larger clone is one base away. The V and J genes are TRBV30 and TRBJ1-1; 7 nucleotides in the junction match TRBD1. The input for sequencing was CD4+ T cells from blood, taken approximately 3.5 years after liver transplant. This sequence was found in a human patient who received a liver transplant. Some T cells seen after a transplant may have their origin in the graft donor. The sequenced DNA is TGTGCCCGTAGACAGGGGAACACTGAAGCTTTCTTT. Translated, it gives CARRQGNTEAFF.